The clone carrying this TCR beta chain was observed a handful of times. What it recognizes is unknown. This record comes from a study of T-cell reconstitution after alpha-beta-depleted transplantation in children. TCRbeta library preparation incorporated unique molecular identifiers. TCRdb re-derived calls from the PCR reads in MiXCR, one entry per CDR3 protein. The data hold 450,000 to 550,000 distinct CDR3 sequences, with more than 9.5% observed a single time. Regarding the study as a whole: Expanded clones from the graft, numbering several hundred, reportedly supplied alpha-beta T cells about two months after transplant. T-cell counts and diversity at one year post-transplant came mainly from newly produced T cells.

The sample here was PBMCs, mostly from graft donor cells, taken 180 days after TCRalphabeta/CD19-depleted stem cell transplant. This TCR was sampled from a female patient aged 2-9 years who had a stem cell transplant for aplastic anemia, so the T cells may come from the graft donor.

Written as DNA, the CDR3 is TGCGCCAGCAGCCTACTATCCCTCGGCAGGGTCACTAGCACAGATACGCAGTATTTT. Translating gives CASSLLSLGRVTSTDTQYF. This chain joins TRBV4-3 and TRBJ2-3; maybe TRBD1 (5 bases). There are 19 residues in the CDR3. V lost 4 bases to trimming and J lost 0 bases, with 23 bases between them. Looked up from germline, CDR1 is LGHNA and CDR2 is YSLEER.